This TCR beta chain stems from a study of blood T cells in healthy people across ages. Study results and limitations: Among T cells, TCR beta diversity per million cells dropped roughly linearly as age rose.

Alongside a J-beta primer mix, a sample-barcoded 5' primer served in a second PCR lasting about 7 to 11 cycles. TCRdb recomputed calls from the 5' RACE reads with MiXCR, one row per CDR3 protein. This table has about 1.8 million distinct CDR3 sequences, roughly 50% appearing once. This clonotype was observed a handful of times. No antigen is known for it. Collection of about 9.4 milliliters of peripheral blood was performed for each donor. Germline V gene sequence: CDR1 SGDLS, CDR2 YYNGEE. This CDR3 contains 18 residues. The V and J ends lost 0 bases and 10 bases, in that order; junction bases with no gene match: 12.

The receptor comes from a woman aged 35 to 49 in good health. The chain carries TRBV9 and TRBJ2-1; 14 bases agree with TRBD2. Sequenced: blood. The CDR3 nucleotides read TGTGCCAGCAGCGTAGAAGGGACTAGCGGGGGTTGGAGTAGGGAGCAGTTCTTC. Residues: CASSVEGTSGGWSREQFF. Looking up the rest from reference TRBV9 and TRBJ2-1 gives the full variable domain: DSGVTQTPKHLITATGQRVTLRCSPRSGDLSVYWYQQSLDQGLQFLIQYYNGEERAKGNILERFSAQQFPDLHSELNLSSLELGDSALYFCASSVEGTSGGWSREQFFGPGTRLTVL.